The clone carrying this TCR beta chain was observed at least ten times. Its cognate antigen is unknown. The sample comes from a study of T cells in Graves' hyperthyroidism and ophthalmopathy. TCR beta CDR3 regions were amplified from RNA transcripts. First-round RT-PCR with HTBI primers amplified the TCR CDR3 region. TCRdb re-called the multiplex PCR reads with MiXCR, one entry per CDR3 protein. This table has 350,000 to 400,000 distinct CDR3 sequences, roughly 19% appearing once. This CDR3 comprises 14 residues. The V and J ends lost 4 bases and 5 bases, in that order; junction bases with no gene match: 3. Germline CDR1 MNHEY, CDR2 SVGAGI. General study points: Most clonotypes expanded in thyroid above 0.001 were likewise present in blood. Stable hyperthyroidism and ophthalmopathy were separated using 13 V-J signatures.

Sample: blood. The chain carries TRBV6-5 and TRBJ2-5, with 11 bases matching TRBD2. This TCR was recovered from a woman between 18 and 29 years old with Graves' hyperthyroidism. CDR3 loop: CASSSRTSGETQYF. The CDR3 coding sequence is TGTGCCAGCAGTTCCCGGACTAGCGGGGAGACCCAGTACTTC.